Here is one T cell receptor (beta chain) with its context. Its target is unknown. This sample was taken from a study of tumor and adjacent non-tumor tissue in lung cancer. Study context: Each sample yielded 3.9 million or so productive TCRbeta reads on average. Study findings and constraints: Significantly higher TCR diversity was found in tumor than normal lung.

Three rounds of nested PCR, following a modified ARM-PCR protocol, produced the TCRbeta library. TCRdb used MiXCR to reprocess the multiplex PCR reads, holding one entry per CDR3 protein. Seen here are 60,000 to 85,000 distinct CDR3 sequences, over 80% observed once, and the top ten hold about an eighth. RNA was extracted from bulk tissue without any cell sorting. Between August and November 2014, newly diagnosed, chemotherapy-naive lung cancer patients underwent thoracic surgery in China. CDR1 SQVTM and CDR2 ANQGSEA come from the germline V gene. The CDR3 covers 12 residues. V shed 8 bases and J shed 7 bases, with 14 bases lying between them.

Material for sequencing was lung tumor tissue. V and J are TRBV29-1 and TRBJ2-2; maybe TRBD1 (5 bases). This clonotype was obtained from a woman aged 45-65 years with non-small cell lung cancer. The CDR3 loop is CSIGHFIGELFF. CDR3 DNA: TGCAGCATAGGACATTTCATCGGGGAGCTGTTTTTT.